This TCR beta chain was recorded in a study of Ad26.COV2.S vaccination and SARS-CoV-2 variants. Background on the study: By the intramuscular route, Ad26.COV2.S was given once, or twice 56 days apart. Study-wide points: The TCR breadth and depth analyses may have understated or missed part of the total T cell responses. Spike-specific TCR breadth ran higher among vaccine recipients than placebo recipients.

Treatment meaning: approximately 18 received Ad26.COV2.S at low or high dose, single or two shots; about 5 received placebo; per-sample allocation not given. Day 63 after the first vaccine or placebo injection was the time point for sampling. Concerning this clone itself: What it recognizes is unknown.

Germline V CDR1 and CDR2: LGHDT, YNNKEL (reference sequence). The germline V and J ends were trimmed by 4 bases and 1 base, with 11 bases remaining between them. The CDR3 covers 14 residues. The data were produced by immunoSEQ multiplex PCR, yet TCRdb's version contains in-frame clones alone and is incomplete. This sample has some 460,000 clones, with 89% found just once. J is TRBJ2-7 and V is TRBV3-1 (or the pseudogene TRBV3-2); TRBD2 might be the D (5 bases). The sample consisted of peripheral blood, taken in a trial of Ad26.COV2.S vaccine versus placebo. This TCR was recovered from a person between 18 and 59 years old who received the Ad26.COV2.S COVID-19 vaccine or a placebo. CDR3: CASSPERSSYEQYF. The CDR3 DNA reads as TGTGCCAGCAGCCCAGAGCGGTCTTCCTACGAGCAGTACTTC.